This T cell receptor (beta chain) was identified during a study of cytomegalovirus exposure and HLA in healthy donors (dated by TCRdb to 2016 to 2017). For the wider study: In an earlier analysis of 450 to 750 of the donors, 276 Gb of sequence data and 100 million or so unique TCR beta sequences from about 179 million T cells were reported. An early release that covered several hundred HLA-typed donors contained approximately 300 gigabases of sequencing data and tens of millions of unique TCR sequences. Of the roughly 390 genotyped donors, 75% to 85% were placed in the genetic ancestry cluster associated with self-reported Caucasian donors. The aim of the study was to test whether cataloging public T cell receptors could identify signatures of past pathogen exposure. The study profiled the T cell repertoires of 666 subjects by immunosequencing and related them to cytomegalovirus serostatus. Besides the first cohort of roughly 700 subjects, a separate validation cohort made up of 90 to 150 different subjects was used. The study combined high-throughput TCR immunosequencing, statistical association of individual TCRs with disease status, and machine learning to predict cytomegalovirus infection status. A later analysis re-examined previously published TCR beta repertoires from roughly 650 donors and added high-resolution HLA genotyping to investigate patterns of TCR occurrence. Rather than using new phenotypic data, the later analysis identified candidate immune exposures from TCR beta sequences and from how often those sequences occurred across donors. An earlier analysis of several hundred of the donors applied high-throughput TCR beta sequencing to assess whether each TCR beta V gene segment acted as functional or pseudogenic. Donor age, sex, ethnicity and CMV serostatus were collected together with the repertoire data. A later genetic analysis took genome-wide SNP genotypes for about 65% of the roughly 670 donors and used that subset as a discovery cohort. Every discovery cohort repertoire had been produced on one sequencing platform. HLA typing covered class I and class II loci at four-digit resolution. The number of donors typed differed by locus, with 629-630 for A, B, C, DRB1 and DQB1, around 520 for DQA1, approximately 580 for DPA1, and some 440 for DPB1. About 5 DR-DQ haplotypes were handled as single units for association and clustering, since linkage in the cohort was strong. On average, roughly 240,000 unique TCR beta nucleotide sequences were sequenced per donor among 350 to 400 genotyped donors of the cohort, with roughly a sixth of those sequences being non-productive.

Turning to this clone: What antigen it recognizes has not been identified. The record has no base qualities; no much larger clone is one base away.

Libraries came from the immunoSEQ multiplex PCR assay. The multiplex PCR relied on a mix of 60 forward primers for TCR Vbeta segments and 13 reverse primers for TCR Jbeta segments. The CDR3 region of rearranged TCR beta genes was amplified from genomic DNA by a multiplex PCR assay. Amplified TCR beta libraries were sequenced as 87-base-pair reads on the Illumina HiSeq System. The study's own analysis went as follows. A later analysis tallied around 87 million unique TCR beta chains across the 700 or so repertoires, and approximately 12 million of those chains were shared by two or more donors. To remove PCR and sequencing errors, raw reads were error-corrected and collapsed into unique sequences using a nearest-neighbor algorithm that merged closely related sequences. To assign V, D and J gene segments, CDR3 sequences were aligned to IMGT reference sequences. Each retained sequence needed at least a six-nucleotide match to both a V gene segment and a J gene segment. A rearrangement was called productive if the CDR3 had no stop codons and remained in frame with V and J, and every other rearrangement was called non-productive. CDR3 was defined by IMGT convention, running from the second conserved V-encoded cysteine to the conserved J-encoded phenylalanine. In an earlier analysis of 587 of the donors, sequences lacking an unambiguous match to a single V gene segment were excluded. An earlier analysis of 587 of the donors called V segments functional above 56.7% productive rearrangements and segregating when the between-donor standard deviation exceeded 5%. A statistical classification framework was built to diagnose cytomegalovirus status from the catalog of TCR beta chain sequences. A later analysis assigned V and J genes by comparing TCR nucleotide sequences with IMGT/GENE-DB human TR gene sequences. The TCRdist pipeline was used in a later analysis to assign CDR3 sequences and most-parsimonious VDJ recombination scenarios. In a later analysis, every TCR beta chain was defined by the combination of its CDR3 amino acid sequence and its V-gene family, and reads without a unique V-gene family were dropped. As a way to deal with suspected cross-contamination and a sequencing artifact, a later analysis dropped nearly 600 nucleotide sequences that were highly shared and had low generation probability. For each public chain, a later analysis derived a clonal expansion index from normalized ranks of inferred template counts within each repertoire. A later analysis computed generation probabilities with a VDJ recombination model fitted to out-of-frame rearrangements, and checked the results against IGoR. In a later analysis, TCR-TCR, TCR-HLA and TCR-CMV co-occurrence was scored with hypergeometric tests, and a repertoire-size bias correction was applied to TCR pairs. In a later analysis, false discovery rates were estimated by permuting HLA or CMV assignments 20 times. In a later analysis, co-occurring TCRs were grouped using DBSCAN, with TCRdist sequence similarity added in when clustering inside HLA-allele-positive subsets. For co-occurrence clustering, repertoires with fewer than 30,000 or more than 120,000 public chains were excluded, along with several repertoires with anomalous nucleotide sharing. Held by TCRdb, this immuneACCESS table contains in-frame sequences only and omits some clones. Under half of the omission traces to an unresolved V gene where checked; the cause of the rest is unknown. V, J and clone size reflect that table, while D and trimming were determined from the DNA. The sample records under 150,000 clones, under 90% of which are singletons. Clones ranked in the top ten supply around 0.7% of the sample.

The cohort consisted of hundreds of healthy bone marrow donors. Cohort members were all nominally healthy when sampled, although unrecorded immune exposures were likely present. The donor tested CMV seronegative and was one of the 352 seronegative cohort members. Every donor gave a peripheral blood sample, and the peripheral blood mononuclear cells from that sample were used for TCR beta sequencing. The Qiagen DNeasy Blood Extraction Kit was used to extract genomic DNA from the blood cell samples. What the research found in general, with its limitations: An association between a missense DCLRE1C variant and V-gene and J-gene trimming of TCR beta chains was found in a later genetic analysis and replicated in an independent cohort. In a later analysis, TCR association rates were found to vary across HLA loci, with the most associated TCRs seen for DRB1 alleles and the fewest for HLA-C alleles. According to a later genetic analysis, donors in an Asian-associated ancestry cluster had fewer N-insertions in productive TCRs than the roughly 700-donor mean. A cluster of highly shared sequence variants was judged likely to be a technical artifact of the sequencing pipeline. Some IMGT-functional V segments, including TRBV6-2 and TRBV6-3, could not be told apart with the 87-base-pair reads, so those segments were excluded. A few of the identified cytomegalovirus-associated TCR beta chains were confirmed in vitro to be specific for cytomegalovirus antigens. Most CMV-associated TCR beta chains appeared to be HLA-restricted in a later analysis, and the HLA associations seemed to be driven largely by CMV exposure. Sequencing depth was assumed to be roughly uniform across donors in the presence/absence analyses, though that assumption may not hold. Specific HLA alleles were associated with 15,000 to 20,000 TCR beta sequences at a false discovery rate of 0.05 in a later analysis. In a later analysis, HLA-associated TCR beta chains showed more clonal expansion and lower generation probabilities than non-associated chains that were equally common. A further reported finding was that TCR beta sequences accurately predicted the HLA-A and HLA-B alleles for most subjects in the first cohort. Several of the top co-occurrence clusters appeared to be linked to parvovirus B19, influenza, CMV and Epstein-Barr virus, according to a later analysis. Strong co-occurrence of HLA alleles, especially DR and DQ, made assigning TCR associations to individual alleles difficult. Linkage disequilibrium might explain the correlated functional status among segregating V segments, but an unknown experimental factor could not be ruled out. Cytomegalovirus status was reported to be diagnosed by the classifier with high specificity and sensitivity in both the original and validation cohorts. Across donors, most TCR sequences were observed very rarely, whereas some public TCRs were present in many individuals. The cohort was sequenced for TCR beta chains only, and without alpha or paired-chain data the features that could be detected were limited. Because some donors lacked HLA typing at each locus, the association tests relied only on the typed subset. Because counts were too low, seventeen rarely observed V segments, including chromosome 9 orphons, were excluded from the earlier analysis of around 590 of the donors. CMV serostatus was the only immune exposure information available for the cohort. The study gave a list of about 150 TCR beta chains associated with cytomegalovirus. In an earlier analysis of 587 of the donors, most TCR beta V segments appeared in productive rearrangements about 87% or about 30% of the time, broadly matching IMGT annotations. The authors suggested that the approach could potentially be extended to other disease states and immunological phenotypes.

Reading the germline V gene gives CDR1 SGHRS and CDR2 YFSETQ. Counted from cysteine to phenylalanine, this CDR3 has 16 amino acids. The retained sequence is limited to the CDR3, 48 bases, with the frame set at the first base. The germline V and J ends show losses of 4 bases and 6 bases respectively, and no gene match explains 10 bases of the junction. This clonotype was obtained from a man between 18 and 29 years old in good health and CMV-seronegative. This chain is built from TRBV5-1 and TRBJ2-2, and TRBD2 matches 9 of the central bases. The sequencing input was PBMCs. The CDR3 reads as follows: CASSPRGTSRAGELFF. The DNA is as follows: TGCGCCAGCAGCCCGCGCGGGACTAGCCGGGCCGGGGAGCTGTTTTTT.